These T cell receptor beta chains were read from a single sample in a study of blood T cells in healthy people across ages. TCRdb re-called the 5' RACE reads with MiXCR, one entry per CDR3 protein. Altogether just under 750,000 distinct CDR3 sequences are present, about 20% being singletons, with the ten largest covering roughly 22%. Sequenced: blood. The source of these receptors is a man in his 70s in good health. Each CDR3 is given with its conserved first and last residue. A D gene is named only where the DNA matches it firmly. Clone sizes are given selectively: once, few, many, or a class where the clone is expanded.

j_gene | abundance | v_gene | d_gene | CDR3nt | CDR3aa
TRBJ1-5 | few | TRBV3-1 | . | TGTGCCAGCAGCCAAGATATAAGGGTGGGGCAGCCCCAGCATTTT | CASSQDIRVGQPQHF
TRBJ2-5 | . | TRBV29-1 | . | TGCAGACACCCCCAAGAGACCCAGTACTTC | CRHPQETQYF
TRBJ1-1 | many | TRBV7-6 | TRBD1 | TGTGCCAGCAGCCAGGGGGCGGGTTACACTGAAGCTTTCTTT | CASSQGAGYTEAFF
TRBJ1-1 | few | TRBV6-4 | TRBD1 | TGTGCCAGTCGTGGACAGGGTAGCGGCACTGAAGCTTTCTTT | CASRGQGSGTEAFF
TRBJ2-5 | . | TRBV28 | . | TGTGCCAGCAGCACTACACAGGGACCAGGGACCCAGTACTTC | CASSTTQGPGTQYF
TRBJ2-3 | many | TRBV12-3/TRBV12-4 | TRBD2 | TGTGCCAGCAGTTTAATATCGGCGGGAGGGAGTACAGATACGCAGTATTTT | CASSLISAGGSTDTQYF
TRBJ1-5 | . | TRBV12-3/TRBV12-4 | . | TGTGCCAGCAGTTTCCGGGGAGAGGTCCAGCCCCAGCATTTT | CASSFRGEVQPQHF
TRBJ2-5 | . | TRBV10-1 | . | TGCGCCAGCAGTGGCGATATCGAGTCCCAATACCAAGAGACCCAGTACTTC | CASSGDIESQYQETQYF
TRBJ1-4 | . | TRBV29-1 | TRBD1 | TGCAGCACCGAGGGGGCGGGCGGTCGACTGTTTTTT | CSTEGAGGRLFF
TRBJ2-1 | once | TRBV29-1 | . | TGCAGCGTTAGAACAGGGATCTCCTACAATGAGCAGTTCTTC | CSVRTGISYNEQFF
TRBJ1-1 | . | TRBV29-1 | . | TGCAGCGTTGAAGAGGGGGGGCTGAGTGAAGCTTTCTTT | CSVEEGGLSEAFF
TRBJ2-5 | few | TRBV12-3/TRBV12-4 | TRBD1 | TGTGCCAGCGCCCGGACAGGGTCTGAGCAGTACTTC | CASARTGSEQYF
TRBJ1-3 | few | TRBV3-1 | . | TGTACCAGCAGCCCTATAGGGGGTCCCGGAAACACCATATATTTT | CTSSPIGGPGNTIYF
TRBJ2-6 | . | TRBV9 | . | TGTGCCAGCAGCGTACCCATAGCGGTGCCCTCTGGGGCCAACGTCCTGACTTTC | CASSVPIAVPSGANVLTF
TRBJ2-3 | . | TRBV12-3/TRBV12-4 | . | TGTGCCAGCGGACGGGGCGGGGCGCTGGCAGATACGCAGTATTTT | CASGRGGALADTQYF
TRBJ2-2 | . | TRBV6-1 | TRBD1 | TGTGCCAGACCCCTTACCGGGACAGGGGCGAACACCGGGGAGCTGTTTTTT | CARPLTGTGANTGELFF
TRBJ2-6 | few | TRBV7-9 | . | TGTGCCAGCAGCTTTGGTAGCGGAGGAGCTGGGGCCAACGTCCTGACTTTC | CASSFGSGGAGANVLTF
TRBJ1-6 | . | TRBV27 | . | TGTGCCAGCAGCCCCGTAGGGATTACTTCACCCCTCCACTTT | CASSPVGITSPLHF
TRBJ2-3 | . | TRBV2 | TRBD2 | TGTGCCAGCATAAGACTAGCGGGGGGGCTGGATACGCAGTATTTT | CASIRLAGGLDTQYF
TRBJ2-1 | . | TRBV5-8 | . | TGTGCCAGCAGCTTGGCCTCGGCGACCTACAATGAGCAGTCCTTC | CASSLASATYNEQSF
TRBJ1-3 | few | TRBV5-6 | TRBD1 | TGTGCCAGCAGCGTGACAGGGTCTGGAAACACCATATATTTT | CASSVTGSGNTIYF
TRBJ2-7 | . | TRBV12-3/TRBV12-4 | TRBD1 | TGTGCCAGCACCTGGGGGACAGGGTCGTACGAGCAGTACTTC | CASTWGTGSYEQYF
TRBJ1-5 | . | TRBV28 | . | TGTGCCAGCAGTCGGGTATCGGGTCAGCCCCAGCATTTT | CASSRVSGQPQHF
TRBJ1-5 | . | TRBV6-6 | . | TGTGCCAACAGTTACCGGGACAACCAGCCCCAGCATTTT | CANSYRDNQPQHF
TRBJ1-5 | few | TRBV6-6 | . | TGTGCCAGCAGCAAACAGGGAAGCAATCAGCCCCAGCATTTT | CASSKQGSNQPQHF
TRBJ2-3 | few | TRBV5-1 | . | TGCGCCAGCAGCTTGAAGAGCGTTAATACAGATACGCAGTATTTT | CASSLKSVNTDTQYF
TRBJ1-5 | . | TRBV27 | . | TGTGCCAGCAGCCTAGCAGGTTTCAATCAGCCCCAGCATTTT | CASSLAGFNQPQHF
TRBJ1-2 | few | TRBV7-2 | TRBD1 | TGTGCCAGCAGCCCCGACAGGGGTTCGGCTGGCTACACCTTC | CASSPDRGSAGYTF
TRBJ2-6 | few | TRBV5-1 | . | TGCGCCAGCTTCCTGGGGGGAGCTGGGGCCAACGTCCTGACTTTC | CASFLGGAGANVLTF
TRBJ1-4 | . | TRBV6-5 | . | TGTGCCAGCAGTTACTCCCAGGCGGGAAAACTGTTTTTT | CASSYSQAGKLFF
TRBJ1-1 | . | TRBV12-3/TRBV12-4 | TRBD1 | TGTGCCAGCAGCCCTAACCCCCGGGACAGGGGTAACACTGAAGCTTTCTTT | CASSPNPRDRGNTEAFF
TRBJ2-3 | . | TRBV7-9 | . | TGTGCCAGCAGCGAATTAGAGTTTATACGAGATACGCAGTATTTT | CASSELEFIRDTQYF
TRBJ2-5 | few | TRBV16 | . | TGTGCCAGCAGCCAATTTGGAGGGGGCAAACAAGAGACCCAGTACTTC | CASSQFGGGKQETQYF
TRBJ2-5 | . | TRBV3-1 | . | TGTGCCAGCAGCCAAGCCAACGAAGGGGAAGAGACCCAGTACTTC | CASSQANEGEETQYF
TRBJ2-3 | . | TRBV24-1 | TRBD1 | TGTGCCACCAGTGATTACAGGGGGACCAGCACAGATACGCAGTATTTT | CATSDYRGTSTDTQYF
TRBJ1-2 | few | TRBV7-2 | . | TGTGCCAGCAGCCGGCCTGGGGGGGCTAGCTATGGCTACACCTTC | CASSRPGGASYGYTF